This paragraph reports one T cell receptor beta chain. This specimen comes from a study of blood T cell repertoires in COVID-19. Across the study: Material from acute and convalescent COVID-19 was sourced from the United States, Italy and Spain. The analysed material was cDNA or gDNA that came from T cells, B-cell-depleted T cells, or PBMCs.

This CDR3 spans 14 amino acids. V was clipped by 8 bases and J by 5 bases; unmatched bases: 8. Germline V gives CDR1 MNHEY, CDR2 SVGAGI. Original data processing: It was from reference gene primer amplification that nucleated cell counts were estimated. Clones were sequenced by immunoSEQ multiplex PCR, and TCRdb holds only the in-frame ones, with some missing. V and J calls and clone size are those listed in that table; D and trimming were worked out from the DNA. The sample consists of roughly 140,000 clones, 75% to 90% of them appearing once. The sequenced material came from peripheral blood. This chain links TRBV6-5 with TRBJ2-2, with 7 bases fitting TRBD2. This clonotype was sampled from a man aged 70-80 years who had recovered from COVID-19. The chain's CDR3 is CASWRGSPTGELFF. CDR3 coding DNA: TGTGCCAGCTGGCGCGGGAGTCCGACCGGGGAGCTGTTTTTT.